A single sample gave rise to the 9 T cell receptor beta chains below, sequenced in a study of Graves' ophthalmopathy and Graves' hyperthyroidism. TCR beta CDR3 regions were amplified from RNA transcripts. RT-PCR in the first round used HTBI primers; a second-round multiplex PCR followed. TCRdb re-called the multiplex PCR reads with MiXCR, one entry per CDR3 protein. The sample records about 370,000 distinct CDR3 sequences, approximately 18% being singletons. The material sequenced was peripheral blood. These receptors all stem from an adult woman with stable Graves' hyperthyroidism.

This clonotype was observed at least ten times. V gene TRBV28 combines with J gene TRBJ2-7; TRBD1 is a possible D gene (6 bases). V lost 6 bases and J lost 3, with 15 bases in between. The CDR3 spans 14 residues. The germline gives CDR1 MDHEN, CDR2 SYDVKM. The CDR3 is CASSTTGRLYEQYF. CDR3 sequence (DNA): TGTGCCAGCAGCACGACAGGAAGACTCTACGAGCAGTACTTC.

This clonotype was seen once. The chain is built from TRBV30 and TRBJ2-7; TRBD2 matches at 14 bases. CDR1 and CDR2 from the germline V gene are GTSNPN and SVGIG (reference sequence). CDR3 size: 15 residues. DNA for the CDR3: TGTGCCTGGAGCCGGGGACTAGCGGGAGTACGCGAGCAGTGGGTG. This translates into CAWSRGLAGVREQWV.

Ten or more counts support this clonotype. V usage is TRBV13 and J usage is TRBJ2-7; 12 bases map to TRBD2. The V gene's germline CDR1 is PRHDT and CDR2 FYEKMQ (reference sequence). Unmatched junction bases numbered 7, after V lost 5 bases and J lost 2 bases. There are 16 residues in the CDR3. The CDR3 DNA sequence: TGTGCCAGCAGCCCACGGACTAGCGGGACCCCCTACGAGCAGTACTTC. Its protein is CASSPRTSGTPYEQYF.

The CDR3: CSVRGTGGGGYTF. DNA of the CDR3: TGCAGCGTTCGGGGGACAGGGGGAGGAGGCTACACCTTC. V is TRBV29-1 and J is TRBJ1-2; 11 bases are a match to TRBD1. V dropped 5 bases and J dropped 8; count of bases not matched to a gene: 7. The CDR3 is 13 residues long. The V gene's germline CDR1 is SQVTM and CDR2 ANQGSEA.

This clonotype was recorded at least ten times. The CDR3 does not end in the conserved phenylalanine or tryptophan, so this is likely a read error. The rearrangement joins TRBV20-1 to TRBJ2-2; D not certain. CDR1 is DFQATT and CDR2 is SNEGSKA in the germline V gene (reference sequence). CDR3 length: 14 amino acids. Trimming cost V 3 bases and J 3 bases, with 11 bases left between them. The CDR3 DNA reads TGCAGTGCTAGGCCCCCGACGGACACCGGGGAGCTGTTTCTT. Its protein product is CSARPPTDTGELFL.

This clonotype came up many times. The rearrangement joins TRBV7-2 to TRBJ1-2; D gene unclear. The CDR3 loop spans 10 amino acids. V lost 1 base and J lost 7, with 1 base in between. Germline-derived CDR1 and CDR2 are SGHTA and FQGNSA. The CDR3 DNA sequence: TGTGCCAGCAGCTTAGGTGGCTACACCTTC. Encoded protein: CASSLGGYTF.

This clonotype was counted ten times or more. The chain employs TRBV5-1 and TRBJ2-7; D gene ambiguous. The CDR3 is 13 residues long. Trimming removed 4 bases from V and 2 bases from J, with 10 bases in between. Germline V gene sequence: CDR1 SGHRS, CDR2 YFSETQ. CDR3 nucleotides: TGCGCCAGCAGCATCGGGCTTACCTACGAGCAGTACTTC. This gives the protein CASSIGLTYEQYF.

As DNA, the CDR3 is TGTGCCAGCAGTGACGGTAACCAAGAGACCCAGTACTTC. It is translated as CASSDGNQETQYF. V gene TRBV12-3 or TRBV12-4 combines with J gene TRBJ2-5; no firm D call. This CDR3 region has 13 residues. Trimming took off 5 bases at V and 0 bases at J, with 7 bases between the two ends.

The chain combines TRBV5-1 with TRBJ2-3; no firm D call. CDR1 is SGHRS, CDR2 YFSETQ, per germline. This CDR3 has 14 amino acids. V shed 0 bases and J shed 0 bases, with 5 bases lying between them. This CDR3 is CASSLVQSTDTQYF. The DNA for the CDR3 is TGCGCCAGCAGCTTGGTACAGAGCACAGATACGCAGTATTTT.